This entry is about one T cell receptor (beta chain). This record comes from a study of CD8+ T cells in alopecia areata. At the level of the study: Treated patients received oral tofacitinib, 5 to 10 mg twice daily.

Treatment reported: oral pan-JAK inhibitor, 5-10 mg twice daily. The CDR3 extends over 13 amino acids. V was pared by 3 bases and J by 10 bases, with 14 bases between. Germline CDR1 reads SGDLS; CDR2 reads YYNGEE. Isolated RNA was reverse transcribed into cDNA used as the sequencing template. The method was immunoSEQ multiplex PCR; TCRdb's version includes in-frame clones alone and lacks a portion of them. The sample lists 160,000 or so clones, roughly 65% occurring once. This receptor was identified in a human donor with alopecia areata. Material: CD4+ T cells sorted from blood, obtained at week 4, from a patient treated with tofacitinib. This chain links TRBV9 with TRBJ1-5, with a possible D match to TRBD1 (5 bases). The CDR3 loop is CASSAQGRSPQHF. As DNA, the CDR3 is TGTGCCAGCAGCGCTCAGGGCCGGAGTCCCCAGCATTTT.